One T cell receptor (beta chain) is described in this entry. The antigen is undetermined. Primers: 60 Vbeta forward and 13 Jbeta reverse. Method: immunoSEQ multiplex PCR; TCRdb's copy keeps in-frame clones and lacks some. The sample records about 160,000 clones, around 65% being singletons. These data belong to a study of cytomegalovirus exposure and HLA in healthy donors. CDR3 length: 15 amino acids. Germline CDR1 and CDR2: MNHEY and SMNVEV (reference sequence). V dropped 6 bases and J dropped 5 bases, with 19 bases sitting between them. Study observations and caveats: Rare TCR sequences dominated, though some public TCRs recurred in many donors. There were around 160 TCR beta chains listed as cytomegalovirus-associated. When analyzed later, a missense DCLRE1C variant was found to be linked to TCR beta V- and J-gene trimming. Follow-up analysis seemed to connect common viral pathogens with several of the most significant clusters identified.

Material for sequencing was PBMCs. The TCR sequence derives from a woman between 40 and 55 years old in good health and CMV-seropositive. The rearrangement joins TRBV27 to TRBJ1-2, with D tentatively TRBD1 (5 bases). The CDR3 loop is CASSPRRGGGYGYTF. CDR3 nucleotides: TGTGCCAGCAGCCCCCGTAGGGGCGGAGGGTATGGCTACACCTTC.